The following is a TCR beta chain sequence with its context. The antigen is unknown. Time point meaning: cycle 4 day 1 (C4D1), after less than 7 weeks of nivolumab. All patients relapsed after autologous stem cell transplantation, and brentuximab vedotin exposure varied. Data came from immunoSEQ multiplex PCR; TCRdb stores just in-frame clones and leaves some out. The table includes over 70,000 clones, about nine tenths detected once. This record comes from a study of PD-1 blockade in classical Hodgkin lymphoma. Whole-study findings and limits: Anyone who began nivolumab under 1 year after ASCT was excluded.

The CDR3 runs 15 residues. Germline lookup yields CDR1 LNHDA and CDR2 SQIVND (reference sequence). With 6 bases removed from V and 0 bases from J, the gap between germline ends came to 14 bases. The sample in question was peripheral blood mononuclear cells (PBMCs), obtained before the fourth cycle of nivolumab. This chain joins TRBV19 and TRBJ1-2, with D possibly matching TRBD1 (6 bases). This receptor was obtained from a human donor with classical Hodgkin lymphoma. CDR3 sequence: CASRTLDRSNYGYTF. The CDR3 coding sequence is TGTGCCAGTAGGACGCTAGACAGGTCTAACTATGGCTACACCTTC. Filled out from reference TRBV19 and TRBJ1-2, the complete variable domain reads DGGITQSPKYLFRKEGQNVTLSCEQNLNHDAMYWYRQDPGQGLRLIYYSQIVNDFQKGDIAEGYSVSREKKESFPLTVTSAQKNPTAFYLCASRTLDRSNYGYTFGSGTRLTVV.